Sequencing of this TCR beta chain was carried out in a study of cytomegalovirus exposure and HLA in healthy donors. Overall study results and limits: According to an earlier analysis, most TCR beta V segments yielded productive rearrangements about 87% or about 30% of the time.

The donors gave bone marrow, and they were healthy. While unrecorded immune exposures were likely, the donors were nominally healthy when sampled. PCR involved 60 Vbeta and 13 Jbeta primers. Sequencing was performed with immunoSEQ multiplex PCR; in TCRdb, only in-frame clones are kept and a portion is missing. Found here are approximately 170,000 clones, approximately 70% of them singletons; the top ten hold around 2.8%. This clone was seen more than once but under ten times. The antigen remains unidentified. The junction and the germline gene differ at one end; a read error may be behind it. This clonotype was obtained from a woman aged 40 to 50 in good health and CMV-seropositive. Source material: PBMCs.

The CDR3: CASSPQADGNNQPQNF. The CDR3, as DNA: TGTGCCAGCAGCCCCCAGGCCGACGGGAACAATCAGCCCCAGAATTTT. The genes are TRBV7-8 and TRBJ1-5; no reliable D call. The germline V gene encodes CDR1 SGHVS and CDR2 FQNEAQ. The CDR3 length is 16 residues.